The 10 T cell receptor beta chains in this list originate from one sample, sequenced in a study of blood T cell repertoires in COVID-19. The assay was immunoSEQ multiplex PCR, and TCRdb's table has in-frame clones only and misses some. Seen here are 130,000 to 150,000 clones, 87% observed once, and the top ten hold 0.8% to 0.95%. Sequences were obtained from peripheral blood. These receptors were obtained from a woman aged 45-59 years with acute or convalescent COVID-19.

This clone has a single count. The genes are TRBV11-3 and TRBJ2-7; D is unresolved. This CDR3 comprises 13 residues. V lost 3 bases to trimming and J lost 4 bases, with 10 bases between them. Germline lookup yields CDR1 SGHNT and CDR2 YENEEA. The CDR3 nucleotides read TGTGCCAGCAGCTTCGGCAGGTTGTACGAGCAGTACTTC. Encoded protein: CASSFGRLYEQYF.

The chain employs TRBV6-5 and TRBJ1-6; a weak D match, TRBD1 (6 bases). Trimming shortened V by 6 bases and J by 7 bases, and 10 bases separated the two germline ends. Germline CDR1 reads MNHEY; CDR2 reads SVGAGI. The CDR3 is 13 residues long. CDR3 loop: CASRSGTNSPLHF. The CDR3 nucleotides read TGTGCCAGCAGGTCAGGGACAAATTCACCCCTCCACTTT.

This chain joins TRBV10-3 and TRBJ1-3; D is perhaps TRBD1 (6 bases). The V end was cut by 4 bases, the J end by 0 bases, with 10 bases between. Germline V CDR1 and CDR2: ENHRY, SYGVKD. There are 15 residues in the CDR3. DNA for the CDR3: TGTGCCATCAGTGTAGGGGGTCGCTCTGGAAACACCATATATTTT. This gives the protein CAISVGGRSGNTIYF.

Here the CDR3 reads CASSSVEKEAGPNTGELFF. CDR3 nucleotide sequence: TGTGCCAGCAGCTCGGTCGAGAAGGAAGCAGGTCCGAACACCGGGGAGCTGTTTTTT. The rearrangement joins TRBV11-2 to TRBJ2-2; D uncertain. Germline V gene lookup returns CDR1 SGHAT and CDR2 FQNNGV. Trimming shortened V by 4 bases and J by 0 bases, and 21 bases separated the two germline ends. The CDR3 sequence is 19 residues long.

The chain carries TRBV5-1 and TRBJ1-1; 10 positions match TRBD1. The CDR3 covers 13 residues. Per the germline V gene, CDR1 is SGHRS and CDR2 is YFSETQ. V gave up 4 bases and J gave up 6 bases; unmatched junction bases: 3. CDR3 DNA sequence: TGCGCCAGCAGCCGACAGGGGGCCGCTGAAGCTTTCTTT. This translates into CASSRQGAAEAFF.

This chain joins TRBV2 and TRBJ2-7; TRBD2 aligns across 10 bases. The CDR3 has 14 amino acids. Germline V CDR1 and CDR2: SNHLY, FYNNEI. Unmatched junction bases numbered 3, after V lost 5 bases and J lost 2 bases. The CDR3 sequence is CASSWTSGTYEQYF. The CDR3 coding sequence is TGTGCCAGCAGTTGGACTAGCGGTACCTACGAGCAGTACTTC.

This clone came up once. V gene TRBV6-1 combines with J gene TRBJ1-1; TRBD1 matches 8 bases. Germline assignment: CDR1 MNHNS and CDR2 SASEGT. V lost 6 bases and J lost 1; bases outside the gene matches: 7. There are 15 residues in the CDR3. The CDR3 DNA follows: TGTGCCAGCAGGCACTCGACAGGGGCGAACACTGAAGCTTTCTTT. Its translation is CASRHSTGANTEAFF.

The rearrangement uses TRBV12-5 and TRBJ1-5; tentatively, D is TRBD1 (6 bases). Germline lookup yields CDR1 LGHNT and CDR2 FRNRAP. The CDR3 consists of 14 residues. The V and J ends lost 5 bases and 3 bases respectively, with 11 bases between them. This chain's CDR3 is CASGLGQINQPQHF. The CDR3 bases are TGTGCTAGTGGTCTCGGACAGATCAATCAGCCCCAGCATTTT. Together with reference TRBV12-5 and TRBJ1-5, the CDR3 gives the full variable domain: DARVTQTPRHKVTEMGQEVTMRCQPILGHNTVFWYRQTMMQGLELLAYFRNRAPLDDSGMPKDRFSAEMPDATLATLKIQPSEPRDSAVYFCASGLGQINQPQHFGDGTRLSIL.

V usage is TRBV27 and J usage is TRBJ1-2, with TRBD1 matching over 10 bases. Germline V gene sequence: CDR1 MNHEY, CDR2 SMNVEV (reference sequence). After removal of 6 bases from V and 0 bases from J, the junction contained 10 bases not matched to a gene. This CDR3 has 17 residues. The CDR3 bases are TGTGCCAGCAGCCCCATCGGGACAGGGGTTTCTAACTATGGCTACACCTTC. Translating gives CASSPIGTGVSNYGYTF.

V and J are TRBV7-8 and TRBJ1-1, with D possibly being TRBD1 (5 bases). The CDR3 covers 15 residues. The V gene lost 1 base and the J gene lost 0 bases, with 9 bases spanning the gap. Germline V gene data show CDR1 as SGHVS and CDR2 as FQNEAQ. CDR3 sequence: CASSLGSGLNTEAFF. CDR3 sequence (DNA): TGTGCCAGCAGCTTAGGATCAGGGTTGAACACTGAAGCTTTCTTT.